This is a list of T cell receptor beta chains from one sample in a study of T cells after somatic rescue of genetic block. Clones were sequenced by immunoSEQ multiplex PCR, and TCRdb holds only the in-frame ones, with some missing. Of 85,000 to 100,000 clones in the sample, about nine tenths are singletons; the top ten hold around 1.6%. The specimen sequenced was peripheral blood mononuclear cells (PBMCs). These receptors came from a woman between 18 and 29 years old. Both conserved end residues are part of each CDR3. D genes are given only for firm matches. Size is stated for part of the rows, as once, few or many counts, or as a class when the clone is expanded.

clone_size j_call d_call v_call cdr3_aa cdr3_nt
. TRBJ2-7 . TRBV11-3 CASSGGGQSYEQYF TGTGCCAGCAGCGGGGGAGGCCAATCCTACGAGCAGTACTTC
. TRBJ2-1 . TRBV4-3 CASSQGPGTRDEQFF TGCGCCAGCAGCCAAGGACCGGGCACCAGAGATGAGCAGTTCTTC
. TRBJ2-4 . TRBV4-2 CASSPKTAGRHIQYF TGTGCCAGCAGCCCCAAGACGGCGGGAAGGCACATTCAGTACTTC
. TRBJ1-2 . TRBV28 CASSSGTLLGYTF TGTGCCAGCAGTTCGGGGACCCTCCTTGGCTACACCTTC
. TRBJ2-5 . TRBV28 CASLDYQETQYF TGTGCCAGCCTGGACTACCAAGAGACCCAGTACTTC
. TRBJ2-3 . TRBV30 CAWSVRKSSTDTQYF TGTGCCTGGAGTGTACGGAAGTCTAGCACAGATACGCAGTATTTT
. TRBJ2-7 TRBD2 TRBV28 CASSPIAGGGSYEQYF TGTGCCAGCAGTCCCATAGCGGGAGGGGGTTCCTACGAGCAGTACTTC
. TRBJ2-7 . TRBV5-4 CASSPRPLPGRDYEQYF TGTGCCAGCAGCCCCCGCCCCCTACCGGGACGGGACTACGAGCAGTACTTC
. TRBJ2-1 . TRBV7-9 CASTGEGGNEQFF TGTGCCAGCACCGGAGAGGGGGGCAATGAGCAGTTCTTC
. TRBJ2-1 . TRBV12-5 CASGLVRRTYNEQFF TGTGCTAGTGGTTTGGTACGGCGGACCTACAATGAGCAGTTCTTC
. TRBJ1-2 . TRBV5-1 CASSLYRDYGYTF TGCGCCAGCAGCTTGTACAGGGACTATGGCTACACCTTC
. TRBJ2-5 TRBD2 TRBV6-5 CASGVRGGVEETQYF TGTGCCAGTGGGGTGAGGGGAGGGGTCGAAGAGACCCAGTACTTC
once TRBJ1-4 . TRBV7-2 CASSLLGQGEKLFF TGTGCCAGCAGCTTATTAGGGCAGGGTGAAAAACTGTTTTTT
few TRBJ1-1 . TRBV15 CATSRVAGPNTEAFF TGTGCCACCAGCAGAGTGGCAGGGCCGAACACTGAAGCTTTCTTT
. TRBJ2-1 TRBD2 TRBV5-5 CASSSPPGLAGGPSLNEQFF TGTGCCAGCAGCTCACCACCGGGACTAGCGGGAGGGCCAAGTTTAAATGAGCAGTTCTTC
. TRBJ2-1 TRBD2 TRBV15 CATSSPRTSGTPTRSYNEQFF TGTGCCACCAGCAGCCCCAGGACTAGCGGGACTCCAACGAGATCCTACAATGAGCAGTTCTTC
. TRBJ1-4 . TRBV29-1 CSVKGPTNEKLFF TGCAGCGTTAAGGGGCCAACTAATGAAAAACTGTTTTTT
. TRBJ2-2 . TRBV6-5 CASSLRGELFF TGTGCCAGCAGTTTAAGAGGGGAGCTGTTTTTT
. TRBJ1-1 . TRBV6-6 CASSYGGMSGTEAFF TGTGCCAGCAGTTACGGCGGCATGTCAGGCACTGAAGCTTTCTTT
. TRBJ2-7 TRBD2 TRBV27 CASSFRGSSYEQYF TGTGCCAGCAGTTTCCGCGGGAGCTCCTACGAGCAGTACTTC
. TRBJ1-5 . TRBV5-6 CASSLGPDQPQHF TGTGCCAGCAGCTTGGGCCCGGATCAGCCCCAGCATTTT
. TRBJ1-1 TRBD1 TRBV14 CASSQVPTGLNTEAFF TGTGCCAGCAGCCAGGTCCCGACAGGGTTGAACACTGAAGCTTTCTTT
. TRBJ1-1 . TRBV4-2 CASSQVLVNTEAFF TGTGCCAGCAGCCAAGTCCTGGTAAACACTGAAGCTTTCTTT
once TRBJ2-7 TRBD1 TRBV27 CASGDRVVSYEQYF TGTGCCAGCGGGGACAGGGTCGTCTCCTACGAGCAGTACTTC
. TRBJ1-1 . TRBV13 CASSLGGRQVGNTEAFF TGTGCCAGCAGCTTAGGGGGAAGACAGGTAGGGAACACTGAAGCTTTCTTT
. TRBJ2-3 TRBD1 TRBV6-1 CASSRQGSTDTQYF TGTGCCAGCAGCAGACAGGGTAGCACAGATACGCAGTATTTT
. TRBJ1-2 . TRBV14 CASSPPPFRGEYGYTF TGTGCCAGCAGCCCACCCCCTTTTAGGGGGGAATATGGCTACACCTTC
. TRBJ2-3 . TRBV27 CATSPIAPDTQYF TGTGCCACCTCTCCCATTGCGCCAGATACGCAGTATTTT
. TRBJ1-1 . TRBV28 CASSFGNMNTEAFF TGTGCCAGCAGTTTTGGAAACATGAACACTGAAGCTTTCTTT
once TRBJ2-3 TRBD2 TRBV4-1 CASSPRTSGSHPTDTQYF TGCGCCAGCAGCCCACGGACTAGCGGGAGCCACCCCACAGATACGCAGTATTTT
few TRBJ1-1 . TRBV29-1 CSVSPKNTEAFF TGCAGCGTTTCGCCGAAGAACACTGAAGCTTTCTTT
. TRBJ2-4 . TRBV5-5 CASSLLNRGRVTKNIQYF TGTGCCAGCAGCTTGTTGAATCGGGGGCGCGTAACCAAAAACATTCAGTACTTC
. TRBJ2-7 . TRBV5-5 CASSLAGLKSEHEQYF TGTGCCAGCAGCTTGGCCGGTTTGAAGTCCGAACACGAGCAGTACTTC
. TRBJ2-1 . TRBV5-1 CASSSHHAQPRGEQFF TGCGCCAGCAGCTCCCACCACGCCCAACCAAGGGGTGAGCAGTTCTTC
. TRBJ2-3 TRBD2 TRBV4-3 CASSQGSSGRTDTQYF TGCGCCAGCAGCCAAGGATCTAGCGGTCGCACAGATACGCAGTATTTT
. TRBJ2-1 . TRBV28 CASSRTLLVGPTPYNEQFF TGTGCCAGCAGCAGGACCCTCTTAGTGGGGCCCACTCCCTACAATGAGCAGTTCTTC
. TRBJ2-1 . TRBV7-8 CASREARRVSNEQFF TGTGCCAGCAGGGAGGCCCGCAGGGTTTCCAATGAGCAGTTCTTC
once TRBJ1-5 . TRBV25-1 CASSGNLGQPQHF TGTGCCAGCAGTGGGAATTTAGGTCAGCCCCAGCATTTT
. TRBJ2-5 . TRBV5-4 CASSLVLARGETQYF TGTGCCAGCAGCTTGGTCCTAGCGAGAGGAGAGACCCAGTACTTC
. TRBJ2-1 TRBD2 TRBV7-6 CASSEIAGNPQQFF TGTGCCAGCAGCGAAATAGCGGGAAATCCTCAGCAGTTCTTC
. TRBJ1-5 . TRBV2 CASSVGRGNQPQHF TGTGCCAGCAGTGTGGGCAGGGGAAATCAGCCCCAGCATTTT
. TRBJ2-1 . TRBV6-5 CASSYSRASYNEQFF TGTGCCAGCAGTTACTCCAGGGCCTCCTACAATGAGCAGTTCTTC
once TRBJ2-1 TRBD1 TRBV9 CASSARDRAYNEQFF TGTGCCAGCAGCGCCCGGGACAGGGCCTACAATGAGCAGTTCTTC
. TRBJ2-7 . TRBV19 CASRGRLYEQYF TGTGCCAGTCGGGGTAGGCTCTACGAGCAGTACTTC
. TRBJ1-5 . TRBV27 CATWGYGNQPQHF TGTGCCACCTGGGGGTACGGCAATCAGCCCCAGCATTTT
. TRBJ2-3 TRBD1 TRBV18 CASSADRVTDTQYF TGTGCCAGCTCCGCGGACAGGGTCACAGATACGCAGTATTTT
. TRBJ1-4 . TRBV7-2 CASSLLWGTNEKLFF TGTGCCAGCAGCCTCTTGTGGGGAACTAATGAAAAACTGTTTTTT
. TRBJ2-6 . TRBV5-1 CASSRPESGANVLTF TGCGCCAGCAGCCGCCCCGAGTCTGGGGCCAACGTCCTGACTTTC
. TRBJ1-5 TRBD1 TRBV19 CASSARTGWNDQPQHF TGTGCCAGTAGTGCTCGGACAGGGTGGAATGATCAGCCCCAGCATTTT
. TRBJ2-7 TRBD2 TRBV14 CASSQRRKADSGRWYEQYF TGTGCCAGCAGCCAGCGGAGGAAAGCGGATAGCGGGAGGTGGTACGAGCAGTACTTC
. TRBJ2-3 . TRBV9 CASSVYHRTDTQYF TGTGCCAGCAGCGTGTATCATCGCACAGATACGCAGTATTTT
. TRBJ1-1 . TRBV5-5 CASSFGGGNTEAFF TGTGCCAGCAGCTTCGGGGGAGGAAACACTGAAGCTTTCTTT
few TRBJ2-2 . TRBV4-1 CASSQVMNTGELFF TGCGCCAGCAGCCAGGTGATGAACACCGGGGAGCTGTTTTTT
. TRBJ2-1 TRBD2 TRBV7-7 CAISSGREDEQFF TGTGCTATTTCGAGCGGGAGAGAGGATGAGCAGTTCTTC
. TRBJ2-6 TRBD1 TRBV2 CASTMDRADSGANVLTF TGTGCCAGCACTATGGACAGGGCTGACTCTGGGGCCAACGTCCTGACTTTC
. TRBJ2-2 . TRBV11-3 CASSPVGTPNTGELFF TGTGCCAGCAGCCCGGTCGGGACACCGAACACCGGGGAGCTGTTTTTT
. TRBJ2-5 TRBD2 TRBV29-1 CSVPAPGLTETQYF TGCAGCGTTCCCGCCCCGGGACTAACTGAGACCCAGTACTTC
once TRBJ2-1 TRBD2 TRBV27 CASSLTSGRYNEQFF TGTGCCAGCAGTTTGACTAGCGGGAGGTACAATGAGCAGTTCTTC
. TRBJ2-7 . TRBV7-9 CASSLRGGSGSEQYF TGTGCCAGCAGCTTACGGGGCGGAAGCGGCAGCGAGCAGTACTTC